This T cell receptor (beta chain) was observed in a study of T cell responses to AZD1222 COVID-19 vaccine. The overall study: It was second doses at about 4 or about 12 weeks that were pooled. Regarding the study as a whole: Breadth and depth of Spike-specific TCRs rose after two AZD1222 doses. Repertoires were collected only later (after the peak T cell response had occurred).

The CDR3 runs 14 residues. The ends lost 6 bases at V and 5 bases at J; junction bases unmatched: 6. The V gene's germline CDR1 is MDHEN and CDR2 SYDVKM. This clone was counted a single time. Its matching antigen is unknown. Libraries were prepared by immunoSEQ multiplex PCR; TCRdb keeps only in-frame clonotypes and omits some of them. The table shows approximately 94,000 clones, with about 88% occurring only once. This TCR was sampled from an adult in good health. V usage is TRBV28 and J usage is TRBJ1-2, with 10 bases matching TRBD1. This sample comprised peripheral blood, obtained on day 0 of AZD1222 vaccination. In nucleotides, the CDR3 is TGTGCCAGCAGGGGGACAGGGGCCCTGTATGGCTACACCTTC. It translates to CASRGTGALYGYTF.